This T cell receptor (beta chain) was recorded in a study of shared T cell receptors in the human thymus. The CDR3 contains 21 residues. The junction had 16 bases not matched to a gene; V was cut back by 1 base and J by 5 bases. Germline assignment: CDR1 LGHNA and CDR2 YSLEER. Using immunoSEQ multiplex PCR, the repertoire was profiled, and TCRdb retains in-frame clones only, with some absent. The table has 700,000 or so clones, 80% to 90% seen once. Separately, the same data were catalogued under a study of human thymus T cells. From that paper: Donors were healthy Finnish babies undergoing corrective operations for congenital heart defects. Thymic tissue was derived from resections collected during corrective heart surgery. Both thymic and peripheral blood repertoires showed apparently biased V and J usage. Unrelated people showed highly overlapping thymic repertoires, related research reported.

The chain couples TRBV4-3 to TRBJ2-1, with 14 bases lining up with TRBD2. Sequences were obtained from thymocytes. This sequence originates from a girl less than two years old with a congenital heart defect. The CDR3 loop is CASSQASPGLAGEPPHNEQFF. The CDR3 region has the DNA TGCGCCAGCAGCCAAGCTAGCCCGGGACTAGCGGGGGAACCTCCGCACAATGAGCAGTTCTTC.